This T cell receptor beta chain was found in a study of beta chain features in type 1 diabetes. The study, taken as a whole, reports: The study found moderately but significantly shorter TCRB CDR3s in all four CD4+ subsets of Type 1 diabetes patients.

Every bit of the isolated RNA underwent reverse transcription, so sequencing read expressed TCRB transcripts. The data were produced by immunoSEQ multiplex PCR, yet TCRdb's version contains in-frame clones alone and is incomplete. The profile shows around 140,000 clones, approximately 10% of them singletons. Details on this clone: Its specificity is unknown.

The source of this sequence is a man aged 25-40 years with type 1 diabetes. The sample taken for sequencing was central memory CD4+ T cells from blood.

CDR3 region: CASSQQGIEAFF. The CDR3 bases are TGTGCCAGCAGCCAGCAGGGGATTGAAGCTTTCTTT. This rearrangement joins TRBV14 to TRBJ1-1; the D gene is possibly TRBD1 (6 bases). Trimming left V 3 bases short and J 7 bases short, with 9 bases between. The CDR3 consists of 12 residues. Germline CDR1 and CDR2: SGHDN and FVKESK.